This TCR beta chain was profiled in a study of T cells in Graves' hyperthyroidism and ophthalmopathy. TCR beta CDR3 sequences were amplified from RNA transcripts. The study used the HTBI primer set for a first-round RT-PCR of the TCR CDR3. MiXCR, run by TCRdb on the multiplex PCR reads, gives a single entry per CDR3 protein. The sample comprises about 350,000 distinct CDR3 sequences, approximately 14% of which are singletons, and about 22% rests with the top ten. This clonotype was detected a few times. Germline trimming cut 5 bases from V and 4 bases from J; bases unmatched to any gene: 1. Germline V lookup: CDR1 GTSNPN, CDR2 SVGIG (reference sequence). This CDR3 has 11 amino acids.

The specimen sequenced was blood. The receptor comes from a woman in her twenties or thirties with Graves' hyperthyroidism. The chain carries TRBV30 and TRBJ1-2, with 7 bases matching TRBD1. Written as DNA, the CDR3 is TGTGCCTGGGGGGACAGCTATGGCTACACCTTC. It specifies CAWGDSYGYTF.